The clone carrying this T cell receptor beta chain has ten or more counts. Its specificity is not known. TCRbeta library preparation incorporated unique molecular identifiers. A single record per CDR3 protein comes from TCRdb applying MiXCR to the PCR reads. The sample consists of hundreds of thousands of distinct CDR3 sequences, about an eighth of them appearing once. The CDR3 has 15 residues. V was pared by 0 bases and J by 7 bases, with 16 bases between. Germline lookup yields CDR1 DFQATT and CDR2 SNEGSKA (reference sequence). This record belongs to a study of T-cell reconstitution after alpha-beta-depleted transplantation in children. Points from the study as a whole: Several hundred expanded graft clones reportedly supplied alpha-beta T cells about two months after transplant.

The chain combines TRBV20-1 with TRBJ1-5, with D possibly being TRBD1 (5 bases). This receptor was obtained from a male patient between 5 and 17 years old who had a stem cell transplant for acute myeloid leukemia, so the T cells may come from the graft donor. Material: PBMCs, mostly from graft donor cells, obtained 360 days after TCRalphabeta/CD19-depleted stem cell transplant. The CDR3, as DNA: TGCAGTGCTAGAGAGGCCTCTTTCAGGGACCAGCCCCAGCATTTT. Residues: CSAREASFRDQPQHF.